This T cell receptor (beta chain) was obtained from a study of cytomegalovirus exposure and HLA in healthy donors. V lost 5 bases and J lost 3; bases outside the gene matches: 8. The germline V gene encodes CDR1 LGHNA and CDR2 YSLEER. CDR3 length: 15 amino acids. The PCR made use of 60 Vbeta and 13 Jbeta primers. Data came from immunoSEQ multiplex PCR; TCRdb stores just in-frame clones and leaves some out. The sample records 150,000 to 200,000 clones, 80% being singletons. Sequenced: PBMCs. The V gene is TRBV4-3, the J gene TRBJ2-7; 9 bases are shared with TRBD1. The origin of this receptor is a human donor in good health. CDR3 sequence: CASSAKGTGFYEQYF. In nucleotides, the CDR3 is TGCGCCAGCAGCGCCAAGGGGACAGGGTTCTACGAGCAGTACTTC.